The rows below give T cell receptor beta chains drawn from one sample of a study of CD8 T cells in Susac syndrome. TCRdb reprocessed the immunoSEQ multiplex PCR reads via MiXCR and lists one record per CDR3 protein. This repertoire shows 400,000 or so distinct CDR3 sequences, approximately 85% found once; its top ten account for more than 0.09%. Sequenced material: CD8+ T cells from PBMCs. The source is a human donor with multiple sclerosis. Both conserved end residues are part of each CDR3. A D gene is named only where the DNA matches it firmly. Not every row has a clone size; where given, it reads once, few, many or a size class.

d_gene	abundance	v_gene	j_gene	CDR3aa	CDR3nt
NA	NA	TRBV2	TRBJ2-7	CASSDPYGAETYEQYF	TGTGCCAGCAGTGATCCCTATGGGGCGGAGACCTACGAGCAGTACTTC
TRBD1	once	TRBV6-1	TRBJ1-6	CASRAGTGGPRGPLHF	TGTGCCAGCAGGGCCGGGACAGGTGGTCCCAGAGGACCCCTCCACTTT
NA	NA	TRBV18	TRBJ2-5	CASSPSELQETQYF	TGTGCCAGCTCACCAAGTGAATTACAAGAGACCCAGTACTTC
NA	NA	TRBV5-1	TRBJ2-7	CASSLVGSHEQYF	TGCGCCAGCAGCTTGGTAGGGTCCCACGAGCAGTACTTC
NA	NA	TRBV5-8	TRBJ1-1	CASSWTWAEAFF	TGTGCCAGCAGCTGGACCTGGGCTGAAGCTTTCTTT
TRBD1	NA	TRBV30	TRBJ1-1	CAWDREDTEAFF	TGTGCCTGGGACAGGGAGGACACTGAAGCTTTCTTT
NA	NA	TRBV5-6	TRBJ1-1	CASSLVEPVESFF	TGTGCCAGCAGCTTGGTTGAGCCGGTAGAATCTTTCTTT
NA	NA	TRBV7-6	TRBJ2-6	CASSLEADYSGANVLTF	TGTGCCAGCAGCTTAGAGGCAGACTACTCTGGGGCCAACGTCCTGACTTTC
NA	NA	TRBV15	TRBJ1-2	CATSTIGGLEYGYTF	TGTGCCACCAGTACTATTGGGGGGCTTGAGTATGGCTACACCTTC
TRBD1	NA	TRBV27	TRBJ1-2	CASSLRAGGGYGYTF	TGTGCCAGCAGTTTAAGGGCAGGGGGCGGGTATGGCTACACCTTC
NA	once	TRBV20-1	TRBJ2-3	CSASSGFGTDTQYF	TGCAGTGCTAGTTCAGGGTTCGGCACAGATACGCAGTATTTT
TRBD2	NA	TRBV29-1	TRBJ2-7	CSVEASGATYEQYF	TGCAGCGTTGAGGCTAGCGGGGCTACCTACGAGCAGTACTTC
NA	NA	TRBV29-1	TRBJ2-1	CSVEGDTYNEQFF	TGCAGCGTTGAGGGAGACACCTACAATGAGCAGTTCTTC
NA	few	TRBV4-1	TRBJ1-1	CASSLLLGGTEAFF	TGCGCCAGCAGCCTTCTCCTAGGGGGGACTGAAGCTTTCTTT
NA	NA	TRBV12-3/TRBV12-4	TRBJ1-5	CASSLGGWGPQHF	TGTGCCAGCAGTTTAGGGGGATGGGGGCCCCAGCATTTT